These 10 T cell receptor beta chains share one sample of origin, sequenced in a study of beta chain features in type 1 diabetes. Sequenced material consisted of expressed TCRB transcripts (all of the isolated RNA was reverse transcribed). This table comes from immunoSEQ multiplex PCR, and its TCRdb copy is limited to in-frame clones, with some not included. The sample contains about 290,000 clones, 8% of which appear only once. Sequencing was performed on central memory CD4+ T cells from blood. Source of these receptors: a woman between 18 and 29 years old in good health.

This clone has just a few counts. The chain carries TRBV28 and TRBJ1-2; D perhaps matches TRBD1 (6 bases). With 4 bases removed from V and 4 bases from J, the gap between germline ends came to 10 bases. Germline values: CDR1 MDHEN, CDR2 SYDVKM. The CDR3 contains 13 residues. CDR3 protein: CASSSGQIYGYTF. Here the CDR3 DNA reads TGTGCCAGCAGTTCAGGACAGATCTATGGCTACACCTTC.

This clone was detected only a few times. The CDR3 DNA reads TGTGCCAGTCTGGAGGGGGGCGGGTCAGATACGCAGTATTTT. It specifies CASLEGGGSDTQYF. The chain joins TRBV6-6 to TRBJ2-3; D may match TRBD1 or TRBD2 (6 bases each). Trimming left V 9 bases short and J 4 bases short, with 17 bases between. Germline lookup yields CDR1 MNHNY and CDR2 SVGAGI (reference sequence). The length of the CDR3 is 14 residues.

The chain carries TRBV27 and TRBJ2-5; weak D call: TRBD1 (6 bases). The J call may be faulty, since TRBJ2-7 better matches the DNA end. The germline CDR1 and CDR2 sequences are MNHEY and SMNVEV (reference sequence). The length of the CDR3 is 16 residues. The CDR3: CASSSPRGTSRYEQYF. The CDR3 nucleotides read TGTGCCAGCAGTTCTCCGAGGGGGACCTCCCGCTACGAGCAGTACTTC.

CDR3 region: CASENSANTGELFF. CDR3 coding DNA: TGTGCCAGTGAGAACAGCGCGAACACCGGGGAGCTGTTTTTT. The chain combines TRBV19 with TRBJ2-2; the D is unclear. The V and J ends lost 8 bases and 0 bases respectively, with 10 bases between them. The germline gives CDR1 LNHDA, CDR2 SQIVND (reference sequence). This CDR3 is 14 amino acids long.

There are a few counts of this clone. This may be a read error, as it is one base from a much larger clone. CDR3 sequence: CASSLGGQPNQPQHF. DNA for the CDR3: TGTGCCAGCAGCTTAGGGGGACAACCTAATCAGCCCCAGCATTTT. The chain combines TRBV7-8 with TRBJ1-5, with D possibly matching TRBD1 (6 bases). This CDR3 is built from 15 residues. Trimming removed 1 base at V and 4 bases at J, with 11 bases between. CDR1 is SGHVS, CDR2 FQNEAQ, per germline.

The chain is built from TRBV7-2 and TRBJ2-7; the D is unclear. V was cut by 2 bases and J by 4 bases, with 6 bases left in between. Germline loops: CDR1 SGHTA, CDR2 FQGNSA. This CDR3 has 12 amino acids. The CDR3 is CASSLREYEQYF. CDR3 nucleotides: TGTGCCAGCAGCTTAAGAGAGTACGAGCAGTACTTC.

This clone turned up a few times. The V call is TRBV9, the J call TRBJ2-1; TRBD1 aligns across 9 bases. V lost 3 bases to trimming and J lost 12 bases; unmatched junction nucleotides: 7. Germline CDR1 SGDLS, CDR2 YYNGEE. The CDR3 runs 13 residues. DNA of the CDR3: TGTGCCAGCAGCGCCAAACAGGGGGCAACGCAGTTCTTC. Translated: CASSAKQGATQFF.

V is TRBV4-2 and J is TRBJ1-5; possible D gene TRBD1, 5 bases. This CDR3 spans 15 amino acids. The germline gives CDR1 LGHNA, CDR2 YNFKEQ. V was pared by 3 bases and J by 3 bases, with 12 bases between. In DNA form, the CDR3 reads TGTGCCAGCAGCCAGGATCAGGGCCTCAATCAGCCCCAGCATTTT. This codes for CASSQDQGLNQPQHF.

This clone was seen only a few times. The gene calls are TRBV18 and TRBJ1-3; D is unresolved. V lost 3 bases, J lost 1 base, and 4 bases lay in between. This CDR3 has 13 amino acids. Per germline, CDR1 KGHSH and CDR2 LQKENI. The CDR3 DNA sequence: TGTGCCAGCTCACCCGGATCTGGAAACACCATATATTTT. Translating gives CASSPGSGNTIYF.

Details on this clone: An end of the junction differs from the germline gene, which may be a read error. The chain has TRBV4-1 and TRBJ2-7; 8 bases line up with TRBD2. Germline V gives CDR1 MGHRA, CDR2 YSYEKL. This CDR3 region has 15 residues. CDR3 in DNA: TGTGCCAGCAGAGAGGAATTAGCGGGACCCTACGAGCAGTACTTC. It encodes CASREELAGPYEQYF.